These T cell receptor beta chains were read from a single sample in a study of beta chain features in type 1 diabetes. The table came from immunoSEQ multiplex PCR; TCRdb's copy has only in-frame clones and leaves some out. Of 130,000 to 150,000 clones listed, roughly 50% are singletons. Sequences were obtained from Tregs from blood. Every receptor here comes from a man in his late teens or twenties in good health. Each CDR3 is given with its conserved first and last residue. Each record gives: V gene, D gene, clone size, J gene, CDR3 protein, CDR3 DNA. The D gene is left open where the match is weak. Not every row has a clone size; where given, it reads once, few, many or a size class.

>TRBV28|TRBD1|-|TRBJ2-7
CASNRGNPYEQYF
TGTGCCAGTAACAGGGGAAATCCCTACGAGCAGTACTTC
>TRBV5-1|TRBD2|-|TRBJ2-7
CASRRTAGLAGGPVGEQYF
TGCGCCAGCAGAAGAACCGCGGGACTAGCGGGAGGTCCCGTCGGCGAGCAGTACTTC
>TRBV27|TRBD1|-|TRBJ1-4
CASTLRWTGNEKLFF
TGTGCCAGCACCTTGAGGTGGACAGGGAATGAAAAACTGTTTTTT
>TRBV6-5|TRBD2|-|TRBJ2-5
CASSYWGGETQYF
TGTGCCAGCAGTTATTGGGGAGGGGAGACCCAGTACTTC
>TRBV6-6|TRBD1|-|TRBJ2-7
CASSGSPTGTGEQYF
TGTGCCAGCAGCGGTAGCCCGACAGGGACGGGCGAGCAGTACTTC
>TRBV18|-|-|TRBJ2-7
CASSPSGNYEQYF
TGTGCCAGCTCACCATCAGGGAACTACGAGCAGTACTTC
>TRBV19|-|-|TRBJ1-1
CASSGPGPMNTEAFF
TGTGCCAGTAGTGGCCCAGGGCCGATGAACACTGAAGCTTTCTTT
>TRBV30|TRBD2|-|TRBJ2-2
CARSVGLAGVAGELFF
TGTGCCCGGAGTGTTGGATTAGCGGGAGTTGCCGGGGAGCTGTTTTTT
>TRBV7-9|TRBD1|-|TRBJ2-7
CASRKRQGNEQYF
TGTGCCAGCAGGAAGAGACAGGGAAACGAGCAGTACTTC
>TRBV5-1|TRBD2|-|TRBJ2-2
CASSSTSGGALGELFF
TGCGCCAGCAGCTCTACTAGCGGGGGGGCCCTGGGGGAGCTGTTTTTT
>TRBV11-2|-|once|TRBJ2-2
CASSSYHNGELFF
TGTGCCAGCAGCTCCTATCATAACGGGGAGCTGTTTTTT
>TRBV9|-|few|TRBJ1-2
CASSVYALGQLYGYTF
TGTGCCAGCAGCGTGTACGCGTTGGGGCAGCTCTATGGCTACACCTTC
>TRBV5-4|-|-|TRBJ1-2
CASSPGGGNYGYTF
TGTGCCAGCAGCCCGGGGGGGGGTAACTATGGCTACACCTTC